Below, one T cell receptor (beta chain) is given with its context. TCRdb reanalysed the RT-PCR reads using MiXCR and keeps one entry per CDR3 protein. The sample includes some 880,000 distinct CDR3 sequences, roughly 17% of them seen just once. This specimen belongs to a study of patients and donors after allogeneic stem cell transplantation. Specimen: blood, either unsorted or a sorted T cell fraction (not recorded which). This sequence originates from a human donor who was either an allogeneic HSCT recipient or a stem cell or donor lymphocyte infusion donor (not recorded which). It is not recorded whose cells these are; they may come from a transplant donor.

The CDR3 DNA reads TGCGCCAGCAGCTTGGAAGGTGGGACTAGCGGAAATGAGCAGTTCTTC. Encoded protein: CASSLEGGTSGNEQFF. V gene TRBV5-1 combines with J gene TRBJ2-1; 11 nucleotides line up with TRBD2. CDR3 size: 16 residues. Germline CDR1 SGHRS, CDR2 YFSETQ. Trimming at V came to 0 bases and at J to 7 bases, leaving 6 bases not matched to a gene.